Described below is a single T cell receptor (beta chain) sequence and its context. The entry originates in a study of blood T cell repertoires in COVID-19. Looking at the study overall: Acute and convalescent COVID-19 samples came from the United States, Italy and Spain.

Only in-frame clones appear in the TCRdb table, and some are missing; sequencing was by immunoSEQ multiplex PCR. The data contain some 350,000 clones, 80% to 90% of them singletons. Clinical history as reported by participants underpinned cohort assignment. Trimming cost V 3 bases and J 4 bases, with 16 bases left between them. The CDR3 sequence is 16 residues long. CDR1 and CDR2 (germline): SGHDT, YYEEEE. Sequencing used PBMCs or T cells enriched from blood (not recorded which). The origin of this receptor is a man aged 25 to 40 who had recovered from COVID-19. V usage is TRBV5-6 and J usage is TRBJ2-2, with a weak D call TRBD1 (8 bases). This chain's CDR3 is CASSSLTGEGTGELFF. In DNA form, the CDR3 reads TGTGCCAGCAGCTCCCTGACAGGGGAGGGCACCGGGGAGCTGTTTTTT.